Listed here are 26 T cell receptor beta chains from one sample, sequenced in a study of post-analysis software for immune sequencing data. Overall study results and limits: Patients used a few TRBV segments, including TRBV5-6, TRBV5-1 and TRBV20-1, more often than controls.

Their antigen targets remain unknown. Unique molecular identifiers had been added to the TCR beta cDNA libraries. Using its own MiXCR run on the PCR reads, TCRdb lists one record per CDR3 protein. The repertoire holds under 650,000 distinct CDR3 sequences, with 40% to 50% as singletons. Sequencing used blood. These receptors all stem from a girl between 5 and 17 years old with multiple sclerosis.

This chain uses TRBV5-8 with TRBJ1-4; TRBD1 matches 7 bases. Germline CDR1 SGHTS, CDR2 YDEGEE. The CDR3 sequence is 15 residues long. V was pared by 3 bases and J by 7 bases, with 9 bases of the junction left unmatched. CDR3 residues: CASSYLGTAGEKLFF. CDR3 nucleotide sequence: TGTGCCAGCAGCTATCTAGGGACAGCTGGTGAAAAACTGTTTTTT.

This clonotype occurred a few times. CDR3 in amino acids: CASSLDRGLGFYGYTF. For the CDR3, the DNA is TGTGCCAGCAGCCTGGACAGGGGGCTAGGATTCTATGGCTACACCTTC. J is TRBJ1-2 and V is TRBV12-3 or TRBV12-4, with 11 bases fitting TRBD1. This CDR3 has 16 amino acids. With V trimmed by 6 bases and J by 4 bases, 10 bases remained unmatched.

This clonotype was picked up a small number of times. This chain joins TRBV12-3 or TRBV12-4 and TRBJ1-5, with a possible D match to TRBD1 (5 bases). This CDR3 has 15 amino acids. V shed 6 bases and J shed 2 bases, with 14 bases lying between them. The CDR3 coding sequence is TGTGCCAGCAGCTTTGGTCAGGGTGGCAATCAGCCCCAGCATTTT. Translating it yields CASSFGQGGNQPQHF.

The V and J genes are TRBV13 and TRBJ2-7; 8 bases agree with TRBD1. This CDR3 has 14 residues. J was trimmed by 0 bases and V by 10 bases; bases with no gene match: 8. In germline, CDR1 is PRHDT, CDR2 FYEKMQ (reference sequence). The CDR3 DNA is TGTGCCACTCGGAAACAGGGGGGCTCCTACGAGCAGTACTTC. Translated, it gives CATRKQGGSYEQYF.

There are a few counts of this clonotype. This chain links TRBV10-3 with TRBJ2-1; 10 bases line up with TRBD2. V dropped 2 bases and J dropped 5; count of bases not matched to a gene: 6. CDR3 length: 16 amino acids. CDR1 ENHRY and CDR2 SYGVKD come from the germline V gene. The CDR3 spells CAISEKREGLDNEQFF. The CDR3 bases are TGTGCCATCAGTGAGAAGCGGGAGGGCCTCGACAATGAGCAGTTCTTC.

This chain links TRBV5-1 with TRBJ1-2; 7 bases agree with TRBD1. Germline CDR1 and CDR2: SGHRS and YFSETQ. Trimming removed 4 bases from V and 2 bases from J; junction bases left unmatched: 8. The CDR3 has 15 residues. The chain's CDR3 is CASSPTGNINYGYTF. The DNA of the CDR3 is TGCGCCAGCAGCCCGACAGGGAATATAAACTATGGCTACACCTTC.

This clonotype was picked up one time. The chain's CDR3 is CASTRGGFAYEQYF. CDR3 sequence (DNA): TGTGCCAGCACCCGGGGAGGCTTTGCCTACGAGCAGTACTTC. J is TRBJ2-7 and V is TRBV7-2; D possibly corresponds to TRBD2 (6 bases). Deletions cut 7 bases from V and 2 bases from J, with 15 bases between. Germline V gene lookup returns CDR1 SGHTA and CDR2 FQGNSA. The CDR3 has 14 residues.

This clonotype was counted only a few times. The chain recombines TRBV12-3 or TRBV12-4 with TRBJ1-2, with a possible D match to TRBD1 (5 bases). The CDR3 runs to 13 residues. V lost 5 bases and J 7 bases, leaving 14 bases between the germline ends. Written as DNA, the CDR3 is TGTGCCAGCAGTCTTGGGACCGAGCTTGGCTACACCTTC. It specifies CASSLGTELGYTF.

CDR3 residues: CASSPKIAGTTDTQYF. CDR3 DNA: TGTGCCAGCTCACCAAAAATAGCGGGGACCACAGATACGCAGTATTTT. This sequence joins TRBV18 and TRBJ2-3; 8 nucleotides agree with TRBD2. The CDR3 extends over 16 amino acids. J was trimmed by 2 bases and V by 2 bases; bases with no gene match: 6. CDR1 KGHSH and CDR2 LQKENI come from the germline V gene.

This clonotype has more than one count but fewer than ten. The chain uses TRBV5-1 and TRBJ2-3, with 9 positions matching TRBD2. The CDR3 extends over 17 amino acids. Losses at the gene ends were 1 base for V and 3 bases for J; bases not matched to a gene: 9. The germline V gene has CDR1 SGHRS and CDR2 YFSETQ. The CDR3 is CASSLLREGPRTDTQYF. The CDR3 nucleotides read TGCGCCAGCAGCTTGCTGCGGGAGGGCCCTCGGACAGATACGCAGTATTTT.

This clonotype has a handful of counts. This rearrangement joins TRBV5-1 to TRBJ2-5; 7 bases are a match to TRBD2. The J segment lost 2 bases and the V segment lost 0 bases, leaving 19 bases of the junction unmatched. Germline values: CDR1 SGHRS, CDR2 YFSETQ. The CDR3 is made up of 20 amino acids. The CDR3: CASSLASIQRSGGDQETQYF. The CDR3 nucleotides read TGCGCCAGCAGCTTGGCCTCGATCCAGCGCTCGGGAGGAGATCAAGAGACCCAGTACTTC. Combining the CDR3 with reference TRBV5-1 and TRBJ2-5 gives the whole variable domain KAGVTQTPRYLIKTRGQQVTLSCSPISGHRSVSWYQQTPGQGLQFLFEYFSETQRNKGNFPGRFSGRQFSNSRSEMNVSTLELGDSALYLCASSLASIQRSGGDQETQYFGPGTRLLVL.

This chain links TRBV12-3 or TRBV12-4 with TRBJ1-5; no firm D call. Trimming left V 8 bases short and J 2 bases short, with 13 bases between. This CDR3 region has 14 residues. CDR3 amino acids: CASSGGRGNQPQHF. DNA of the CDR3: TGTGCCAGCTCCGGAGGCCGGGGCAATCAGCCCCAGCATTTT.

As DNA, the CDR3 is TGTGCCAGCAGTTTAGGGGGACAGGGGGCAGGTGGCTACACCTTC. Its translation is CASSLGGQGAGGYTF. The rearrangement joins TRBV12-3 or TRBV12-4 to TRBJ1-2; 12 bases are a match to TRBD1. The CDR3 runs 15 residues. J gave up 7 bases and V 1 base, and 4 bases lay outside the gene matches.

The chain couples TRBV25-1 to TRBJ2-3; D perhaps matches TRBD2 (5 bases). Between the trimmed V and J ends, which lost 3 bases and 0 bases, there was a span of 7 bases. Germline V gene lookup returns CDR1 MGHDK and CDR2 SYGVNS. The CDR3 has 14 residues. CDR3 residues: CASSDRGSTDTQYF. CDR3 nucleotides: TGTGCCAGCAGTGACCGGGGAAGCACAGATACGCAGTATTTT.

As concerns this clonotype: The junction departs from the called germline gene at one end, perhaps through a read error. The V and J genes are TRBV4-1 and TRBJ2-5, with 7 bases matching TRBD1. Germline CDR1 and CDR2: MGHRA and YSYEKL. There are 16 residues in the CDR3. CDR3 in amino acids: CAGSPQQGPPRETQYF. The CDR3 nucleotides read TGCGCCGGCAGCCCACAACAGGGGCCGCCTCGAGAGACCCAGTACTTC.

The chain links TRBV5-1 to TRBJ2-3, with 7 bases aligning to TRBD1. The length of the CDR3 is 14 residues. J lost 4 bases, V lost 5 bases, and 7 bases had no gene match. The germline V gene has CDR1 SGHRS and CDR2 YFSETQ. As DNA, the CDR3 is TGCGCCAGCAGTTCGAACACAGGGGCAGATACGCAGTATTTT. It specifies CASSSNTGADTQYF.

This clonotype was seen a handful of times. This rearrangement joins TRBV7-8 to TRBJ1-6, with 8 bases identical to TRBD1. This CDR3 spans 15 amino acids. V trimming: 4 bases; J trimming: 11 bases; junction bases outside the gene matches: 10. Germline V gives CDR1 SGHVS, CDR2 FQNEAQ. The CDR3 nucleotides are TGTGCCAGCAGCTCCCACCGACAGGGGATCGCACCCCTCCACTTT. It yields the protein CASSSHRQGIAPLHF.

This clonotype was recorded many times. This chain uses TRBV27 with TRBJ2-1, with 11 bases identical to TRBD1. V was pared by 6 bases and J by 4 bases, with 5 bases of the junction left unmatched. This CDR3 contains 15 residues. The V gene's germline CDR1 is MNHEY and CDR2 SMNVEV (reference sequence). The CDR3 region is CASSPGTGGYNEQFF. The CDR3 DNA reads TGTGCCAGCAGCCCGGGGACAGGGGGATACAATGAGCAGTTCTTC.

The chain is built from TRBV10-3 and TRBJ2-7; 11 bases match TRBD1. The germline V gene encodes CDR1 ENHRY and CDR2 SYGVKD. The V gene end was trimmed by 7 bases and the J gene end by 5 bases; junction bases not matched to a gene: 4. There are 13 residues in the CDR3. Written as DNA, the CDR3 is TGTGCCATCACAGAGGACAGGGGGCACGAGCAGTACGTC. This sequence encodes CAITEDRGHEQYV.

This clonotype showed up just a few times. The V gene is TRBV12-3 or TRBV12-4, the J gene TRBJ2-7; D tentatively reads TRBD1 or TRBD2 (5 bases each). The end of the DNA is better explained by TRBJ2-5, so the J call may be wrong. The CDR3 runs 14 residues. CDR3 protein: CASSSPGRGETQYF. As DNA, the CDR3 is TGTGCCAGCAGTTCCCCAGGGAGAGGAGAGACCCAGTACTTC.

This clonotype was found once. V usage is TRBV4-1 and J usage is TRBJ2-3; the D call may be TRBD1 or TRBD2 (5 bases each). V lost 2 bases to trimming and J lost 5 bases, with 11 bases between them. The germline gives CDR1 MGHRA, CDR2 YSYEKL. The CDR3 has 14 amino acids. CDR3 loop: CASSQPRERDTQYF. As DNA, the CDR3 is TGCGCCAGCAGCCAACCCAGGGAGCGAGATACGCAGTATTTT.

The J gene is TRBJ2-7, the V gene TRBV6-6; D is possibly TRBD1 (6 bases). Germline V gene lookup returns CDR1 MNHNY and CDR2 SVGAGI (reference sequence). The CDR3 consists of 12 residues. Deletions cut 8 bases from V and 2 bases from J, with 10 bases between. The DNA of the CDR3 is TGTGCCAGCTGTAACAGGGCCTACGAGCAGTACTTC. Its protein product is CASCNRAYEQYF.

The CDR3 reads CASSGALGALGEQYF. CDR3 DNA: TGCGCCAGCAGCGGCGCACTGGGGGCTCTAGGGGAGCAGTACTTC. The rearrangement links TRBV5-1 to TRBJ2-5, with D perhaps TRBD1 (6 bases). Germline V gene sequence: CDR1 SGHRS, CDR2 YFSETQ. V was pared by 4 bases and J by 11 bases, with 24 bases between. The CDR3 is 15 residues long.

The chain is built from TRBV24-1 and TRBJ2-7; perhaps D is TRBD1 or TRBD2 (5 bases each). V lost 2 bases to trimming and J lost 1 base, with 14 bases between them. The CDR3 runs 16 residues. From germline, CDR1 is KGHDR and CDR2 SFDVKD. The CDR3: CATSDSGQGPSYEQYF. In DNA, the CDR3 is TGTGCCACCAGTGATTCGGGGCAGGGACCGTCCTACGAGCAGTACTTC.

This rearrangement joins TRBV28 to TRBJ1-6; D gene uncertain. CDR1 is MDHEN and CDR2 is SYDVKM in the germline V gene. The ends were cut back, 6 bases at V and 14 bases at J, with 17 bases in the middle. The CDR3 loop spans 13 amino acids. The CDR3 sequence: CASSSPRTSALHF. CDR3 in DNA: TGTGCCAGCAGCTCACCACGGACCTCGGCCCTCCACTTT.

The chain uses TRBV25-1 and TRBJ2-5, with 7 bases lining up with TRBD2. The trim removed 2 bases at V and 5 bases at J, leaving 11 bases unmatched. The CDR3 spans 16 residues. Germline lookup yields CDR1 MGHDK and CDR2 SYGVNS. CDR3: CASSEGRLALSETQYF. As DNA, the CDR3 is TGTGCCAGCAGTGAAGGCCGACTAGCTCTATCGGAGACCCAGTACTTC.